These T cell receptor beta chains were read from a single sample in a study of CD8 T cells in Susac syndrome. MiXCR was run by TCRdb on the immunoSEQ multiplex PCR reads, yielding one entry per CDR3 protein. The sample contains 150,000 to 180,000 distinct CDR3 sequences, 85% to 95% of which appear only once. Specimen: CD8+ T cells from PBMCs. Receptors were obtained from a human donor with multiple sclerosis. Each CDR3 is given without its conserved first and last residue. Fields, in order: V gene, J gene, D gene, CDR3 protein. D genes are given only for firm matches.

>TRBV7-9|TRBJ2-7|-
ASSQMTYEQY
>TRBV3-1|TRBJ2-5|-
ASSPNTAQETQY
>TRBV30|TRBJ1-6|TRBD1
AWSDRDLH
>TRBV11-2|TRBJ1-1|-
ASSLNRVTEAF
>TRBV20-1|TRBJ2-7|-
SARDLDSGYEQY
>TRBV12-3/TRBV12-4|TRBJ2-2|-
ASSLAGQELF
>TRBV27|TRBJ1-1|-
ASRLSFSGVNTEAF
>TRBV6-2/TRBV6-3|TRBJ2-1|TRBD2
ASSYGTSGGNEQF
>TRBV20-1|TRBJ1-1|TRBD1
SARIRDRGTEAF
>TRBV14|TRBJ1-6|-
ASSHEKQRRGSPLH
>TRBV30|TRBJ1-6|-
APKFREIHSPLH
>TRBV28|TRBJ2-7|TRBD1
ASSSQIGTGTYEQY
>TRBV29-1|TRBJ1-2|TRBD1
SVQDPGQGGGYT
>TRBV27|TRBJ2-7|-
ASSLSPTYEQY
>TRBV12-3/TRBV12-4|TRBJ2-1|TRBD1
ASSPRDRVSNEQF
>TRBV20-1|TRBJ2-3|-
SARDYPGRDTQY
>TRBV28|TRBJ1-2|-
ASSWVRPPGSYT
>TRBV5-5|TRBJ2-3|TRBD2
ASRPRLAGAITDTQY
>TRBV9|TRBJ1-2|-
ASSVGTSENYGYT
>TRBV12-5|TRBJ2-4|-
ASGSDRLVNIQY
>TRBV6-2/TRBV6-3|TRBJ2-7|TRBD1
ASSSIPGQVTYEQY
>TRBV29-1|TRBJ2-6|TRBD2
SVRGGSGPGANVLT
>TRBV4-1|TRBJ2-4|TRBD1
ASSQDRLAKNIQY
>TRBV9|TRBJ2-5|-
ASSVARGGKNQETQY
>TRBV7-6|TRBJ2-7|-
ASSLGQLDEQY
>TRBV20-1|TRBJ2-1|TRBD2
SASGGLLSEQF
>TRBV12-3/TRBV12-4|TRBJ1-2|-
ASSDLGNPT
>TRBV9|TRBJ2-7|-
ASSVGGGDEQY
>TRBV12-5|TRBJ2-7|-
ASGFTDYEQY
>TRBV2|TRBJ2-1|TRBD2
ASSEVLGGGGYNEQF
>TRBV27|TRBJ2-1|TRBD2
ASTTVGGGDYNEQF
>TRBV29-1|TRBJ2-7|TRBD1
SVSGQGTSYEQY
>TRBV6-5|TRBJ2-7|TRBD1
ASSLNRGRYEQY
>TRBV29-1|TRBJ2-7|-
SVEMGSSTYEQY
>TRBV4-1|TRBJ2-7|-
ASSQVTGAGSYEQY
>TRBV29-1|TRBJ1-2|-
SVASGEGNYGYT
>TRBV29-1|TRBJ2-1|-
SVVPGGNEQF
>TRBV28|TRBJ2-7|TRBD1
ASSPTPGTGDHEQY
>TRBV7-8|TRBJ2-2|TRBD2
ASSLGTSVTGELF